This T cell receptor (beta chain) was sequenced during a study of T cells in Graves' hyperthyroidism and ophthalmopathy. Study-level information: Blood from the periphery was taken at initial diagnosis, before any treatment. Study-level points and caveats: Progression to ophthalmopathy was predicted a median of roughly 6.6 months early.

Many counts were recorded for this clonotype. Antigen unknown. The source material, RNA transcripts, was used to amplify TCR beta CDR3 regions. First-round RT-PCR with HTBI primers amplified the TCR CDR3 region. Using its own MiXCR run on the multiplex PCR reads, TCRdb lists one record per CDR3 protein. The table lists about 290,000 distinct CDR3 sequences, 16% of them singletons. CDR3 length: 16 amino acids. Between the trimmed V and J ends, which lost 4 bases and 0 bases, there was a span of 13 bases. Patients aged 18 to 65 with hyperthyroidism were newly diagnosed, with duration under 2 months. Patients with uncontrolled infections, other autoimmune diseases, pregnancy or lactation were excluded.

The chain couples TRBV12-3 or TRBV12-4 to TRBJ2-1; maybe TRBD2 (6 bases). The source is a man aged 25-40 years with Graves' hyperthyroidism. Input material: blood. The CDR3 sequence: CASSSRRGSSYNEQFF. The CDR3 DNA reads as TGTGCCAGCAGTTCCCGGAGGGGTAGCTCCTACAATGAGCAGTTCTTC.